This TCR beta chain was profiled in a study of T-cell reconstitution after alpha-beta-depleted transplantation in children. At least ten counts were recorded for this clonotype. TCRbeta library construction was performed incorporating unique molecular identifiers. TCRdb re-called the PCR reads with MiXCR, one entry per CDR3 protein. The sample yields 150,000 to 200,000 distinct CDR3 sequences, around 6.8% seen once. Germline V gene lookup returns CDR1 SQVTM and CDR2 ANQGSEA. The J segment lost 4 bases and the V segment lost 7 bases, leaving 3 bases of the junction unmatched. This CDR3 is built from 12 residues.

The sequencing here drew on PBMCs from the stem cell graft donor, taken from the stem cell graft. This receptor was obtained from a human donor who donated a stem cell graft to a child with Wiskott-Aldrich syndrome. The rearrangement links TRBV29-1 to TRBJ2-3, with 9 bases lining up with TRBD1. CDR3 protein: CSAGQGPDTQYF. The CDR3 DNA sequence: TGCAGCGCAGGACAGGGGCCAGATACGCAGTATTTT.